This T cell receptor beta chain stems from a study of blood T cell repertoires in COVID-19 (dated by TCRdb to about 2020). Notes on the research overall: Samples from collaborators originated in the United States, Italy and Spain and spanned both the acute and convalescent phases of COVID-19. The prospective study material was composed of cDNA or gDNA derived from T cells, B-cell-depleted T cells, or PBMCs. The dataset comprised deeply sampled blood TCRbeta repertoires from subjects exposed to, actively infected with, or recovered from COVID-19. The repertoires were released in a freely available public database intended as a resource for research on the immune response to SARS-CoV-2. The samples were drawn from the first 160 participants of the ongoing ImmuneRACE study and from under 1,500 subjects provided by 6 global collaborators. The sample metadata nearly always contained a de-identified subject ID, COVID-19 status, age in years and sex. Where HLA class I and class II types were available, the types were taken from metadata supplied by the sample provider, not from assay-based typing.

TCRbeta CDR3 regions were amplified from genomic DNA by means of the immunoSEQ Assay, a bias-controlled multiplex PCR. The original methods were these. The number of nucleated cells in each sample was estimated by amplification of reference gene primers within the assay. To quantify the absolute abundance of each unique TCRbeta CDR3 rearrangement, sequence reads were collapsed and filtered. For each sample, productive Simpson clonality was calculated as the square root of Simpson's diversity index across productive rearrangements. TCRdb carries this immuneACCESS record with in-frame sequences only. Its versions omit some clonotypes, under half of them owing to an unresolved V gene in the studies checked, with the rest unexplained. For V, J and clone size, that table is used; D and trimming come from the DNA. The table for this sample lists over 100,000 clones; less than 90% of them were counted only once. The top ten clones comprise approximately 5% of the sample.

Trimming takes 1 base off V and 7 bases off J; junction bases not matched to a gene: 8. CDR3 length: 15 amino acids, cysteine to phenylalanine. Of all the DNA, just the CDR3 is kept, 45 bases in frame from base 1. The CDR1 and CDR2 encoded by the germline V gene are MDHEN and SYDVKM. What the research found in general, with its limitations: Clinical and demographic metadata were provided uncurated, with the amount varying by source and participant.

The collaborating institutions used their own protocols to collect whole blood in K2EDTA tubes. Collaborator samples were shipped for TCRbeta analysis as frozen whole blood, isolated PBMCs, or DNA extracted from either sample type. Of note for this clone: This clone's antigen is unknown. Base quality data are lacking; no much larger clone is found one base away.

The sequence came from a human donor in a cohort sampled during active COVID-19. Recombination joined TRBV28 with TRBJ1-2; 8 nucleotides in the junction match TRBD1. Sequences were obtained from peripheral blood. The CDR3: CASSLFAGGLGGYTF. The nucleotide sequence is given as TGTGCCAGCAGTTTATTTGCAGGGGGCCTTGGTGGCTACACCTTC.